This TCR beta chain was sequenced during a study of blood T cell repertoires in COVID-19. Across the whole study: Sites across the United States, Italy and Spain contributed samples from acute and convalescent COVID-19. In each case, the material was cDNA or gDNA derived from T cells, B-cell-depleted T cells, or PBMCs.

Assay: immunoSEQ multiplex PCR; the TCRdb copy retains only in-frame clones and omits some. The sample has fewer than 100,000 clones; 79% are singletons. V lost 7 bases and J lost 6; bases outside the gene matches: 8. In germline, CDR1 is SNHLY, CDR2 FYNNEI. The CDR3 contains 14 residues. V is TRBV2 and J is TRBJ1-4; 7 bases are shared with TRBD1. The clonotype originates from a human donor in a cohort sampled during active COVID-19. The sequenced material came from peripheral blood. The CDR3 here is CASIAVTGDEKLFF. For the CDR3, the DNA is TGTGCCAGCATAGCGGTCACAGGGGATGAAAAACTGTTTTTT.